A selection of T cell receptor beta chains follows, all from one sample in a study of blood T cell repertoires in COVID-19. Generated by immunoSEQ multiplex PCR, the TCRdb table keeps only in-frame clones and is missing some. This sample has over 150,000 clones; roughly 82% occur once, and the top ten carry under 15%. Sequencing was carried out using peripheral blood. These TCRs come from a human donor in a cohort sampled during active COVID-19. The CDR3 runs from the conserved cysteine through the conserved F or W. A D gene is named only where the DNA matches it firmly. Rows give clone size only sometimes, using once, few, many, or a class for an expanded clone.

CDR3aa: CASSSTGGEGDTQYF; CDR3nt: TGTGCTAGCAGCTCGACCGGGGGGGAAGGAGATACGCAGTATTTT; j_gene: TRBJ2-3; abundance: once; d_gene: TRBD2; v_gene: TRBV7-7
CDR3aa: CASSSERAGHGELFF; CDR3nt: TGTGCCAGCAGCTCTGAGCGGGCCGGGCACGGGGAGCTGTTTTTT; j_gene: TRBJ2-2; abundance: .; d_gene: .; v_gene: TRBV7-2
CDR3aa: CASSFRSEQYF; CDR3nt: TGTGCCAGCAGCTTTAGATCCGAGCAGTACTTC; j_gene: TRBJ2-7; abundance: .; d_gene: .; v_gene: TRBV5-6
CDR3aa: CASSPEAGGGNEQFF; CDR3nt: TGTGCCAGCAGCCCCGAGGCGGGAGGGGGCAATGAGCAGTTCTTC; j_gene: TRBJ2-1; abundance: .; d_gene: TRBD2; v_gene: TRBV9
CDR3aa: CARKRDRGSHYGYTF; CDR3nt: TGTGCCAGGAAGCGGGACAGGGGTTCTCACTATGGCTACACCTTC; j_gene: TRBJ1-2; abundance: .; d_gene: TRBD1; v_gene: TRBV6-5
CDR3aa: CASSQEGGGHREKLFF; CDR3nt: TGTGCCAGCAGCCAAGAGGGAGGTGGCCACCGTGAAAAACTGTTTTTT; j_gene: TRBJ1-4; abundance: .; d_gene: .; v_gene: TRBV14
CDR3aa: CASSGGGTGANVLTF; CDR3nt: TGTGCCAGCAGTGGGGGGGGCACTGGGGCCAACGTCCTGACTTTC; j_gene: TRBJ2-6; abundance: once; d_gene: .; v_gene: TRBV25-1
CDR3aa: CASSSWSGPSGNTIYF; CDR3nt: TGTGCCAGCAGCTCATGGTCTGGGCCGTCTGGAAACACCATATATTTT; j_gene: TRBJ1-3; abundance: .; d_gene: .; v_gene: TRBV7-9
CDR3aa: CAWSIAWGQSNYGYTF; CDR3nt: TGTGCCTGGAGTATTGCGTGGGGACAGTCTAACTATGGCTACACCTTC; j_gene: TRBJ1-2; abundance: .; d_gene: TRBD1; v_gene: TRBV30
CDR3aa: CASSDTGGYEKLFF; CDR3nt: TGTGCCAGCAGTGACACAGGGGGTTATGAAAAACTGTTTTTT; j_gene: TRBJ1-4; abundance: .; d_gene: TRBD1; v_gene: TRBV2
CDR3aa: CASSDAGSYEQYF; CDR3nt: TGTGCCAGCAGTGATGCCGGGAGCTACGAGCAGTACTTC; j_gene: TRBJ2-7; abundance: .; d_gene: .; v_gene: TRBV28
CDR3aa: CASSFERTSEQYF; CDR3nt: TGTGCCAGCAGCTTTGAACGAACCAGCGAGCAGTACTTC; j_gene: TRBJ2-7; abundance: .; d_gene: .; v_gene: TRBV5-6
CDR3aa: CASSYAGIDREQYF; CDR3nt: TGTGCCAGCAGCTATGCGGGAATTGATCGCGAGCAGTACTTC; j_gene: TRBJ2-7; abundance: .; d_gene: .; v_gene: TRBV5-8
CDR3aa: CASSLIAGDGYEQYF; CDR3nt: TGTGCCAGCAGTTTAATAGCGGGAGACGGATACGAGCAGTACTTC; j_gene: TRBJ2-7; abundance: .; d_gene: TRBD2; v_gene: TRBV27
CDR3aa: CASSIPGQGGRNEQFF; CDR3nt: TGTGCCAGTAGTATCCCCGGACAGGGAGGAAGGAATGAGCAGTTCTTC; j_gene: TRBJ2-1; abundance: once; d_gene: TRBD1; v_gene: TRBV19
CDR3aa: CAWSLSPIEETQYF; CDR3nt: TGTGCCTGGAGTCTTAGCCCAATCGAAGAGACCCAGTACTTC; j_gene: TRBJ2-5; abundance: .; d_gene: .; v_gene: TRBV30
CDR3aa: CASSRASSQETQYF; CDR3nt: TGCGCCAGCAGCCGAGCATCGTCTCAAGAGACCCAGTACTTC; j_gene: TRBJ2-5; abundance: .; d_gene: .; v_gene: TRBV5-1
CDR3aa: CASSLVVISGSADTQYF; CDR3nt: TGCGCCAGCAGCTTGGTGGTAATTAGCGGGAGCGCAGATACGCAGTATTTT; j_gene: TRBJ2-3; abundance: .; d_gene: TRBD2; v_gene: TRBV5-1
CDR3aa: CASSLAARSYTDTQYF; CDR3nt: TGTGCCAGCAGTTTAGCGGCGCGGAGTTACACAGATACGCAGTATTTT; j_gene: TRBJ2-3; abundance: .; d_gene: .; v_gene: TRBV27
CDR3aa: CASSYGTYYEQYF; CDR3nt: TGTGCCAGTAGTTATGGGACTTACTACGAGCAGTACTTC; j_gene: TRBJ2-7; abundance: once; d_gene: .; v_gene: TRBV19
CDR3aa: CASSHGTSGTSTDTQYF; CDR3nt: TGCGCCAGCAGCCATGGGACTAGCGGGACTAGCACAGATACGCAGTATTTT; j_gene: TRBJ2-3; abundance: .; d_gene: TRBD2; v_gene: TRBV4-1
CDR3aa: CASSRSGGSTDTQYF; CDR3nt: TGCGCCAGCAGCCGAAGCGGGGGCAGCACAGATACGCAGTATTTT; j_gene: TRBJ2-3; abundance: .; d_gene: TRBD2; v_gene: TRBV4-1
CDR3aa: CASSSTNMNTEAFF; CDR3nt: TGTGCCAGCAGCTCTACTAACATGAACACTGAAGCTTTCTTT; j_gene: TRBJ1-1; abundance: .; d_gene: .; v_gene: TRBV5-5